Detailed here is one T cell receptor beta chain. This entry belongs to a study of OX40 agonist ivuxolimab in advanced cancers. Overall study: Hepatocellular carcinoma, melanoma, renal cell or head and neck cancer affected the dose-escalation patients.

Trimming took off 4 bases at V and 1 base at J, with 12 bases between the two ends. The CDR3 contains 15 residues. Germline CDR1 and CDR2: SGHDT and YYEEEE. Produced via immunoSEQ multiplex PCR; TCRdb's table is partial and in-frame only. Found here are 30,000 to 40,000 clones, over 85% of them singletons; the top ten hold 9.1%. J is TRBJ2-1 and V is TRBV5-6; tentative D call: TRBD2 (6 bases). The sequence derives from an adult with an advanced solid tumor such as melanoma, head and neck, liver or kidney cancer. The sample was CD4+ or CD8+ T cells sorted from blood, taken in a trial of the OX40 agonist ivuxolimab. CDR3 in DNA: TGTGCCAGCAGCCCCTGGACTATATCCTACAATGAGCAGTTCTTC. As protein: CASSPWTISYNEQFF. Full variable domain (outside the CDR3, taken from reference TRBV5-6 and TRBJ2-1): DAGVTQSPTHLIKTRGQQVTLRCSPKSGHDTVSWYQQALGQGPQFIFQYYEEEERQRGNFPDRFSGHQFPNYSSELNVNALLLGDSALYLCASSPWTISYNEQFFGPGTRLTVL.